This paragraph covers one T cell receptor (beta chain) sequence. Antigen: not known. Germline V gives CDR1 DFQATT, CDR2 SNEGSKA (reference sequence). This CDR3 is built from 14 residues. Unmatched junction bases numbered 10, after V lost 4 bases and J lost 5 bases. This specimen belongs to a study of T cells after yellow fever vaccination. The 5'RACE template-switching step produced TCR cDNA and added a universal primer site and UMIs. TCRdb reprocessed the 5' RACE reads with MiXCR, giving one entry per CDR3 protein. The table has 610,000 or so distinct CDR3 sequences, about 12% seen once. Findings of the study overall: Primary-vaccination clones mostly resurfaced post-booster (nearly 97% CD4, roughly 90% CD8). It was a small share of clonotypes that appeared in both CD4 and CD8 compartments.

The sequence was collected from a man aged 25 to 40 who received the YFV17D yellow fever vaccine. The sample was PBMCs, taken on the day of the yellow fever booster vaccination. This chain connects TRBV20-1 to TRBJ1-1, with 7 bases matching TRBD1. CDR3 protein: CSAKRGGAGTEAFF. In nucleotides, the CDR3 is TGCAGTGCTAAACGAGGGGGCGCCGGAACTGAAGCTTTCTTT.